The 30 T cell receptor beta chains below all came from one sample that was sequenced in a study of blood T cell repertoires in COVID-19. Profiling relied on immunoSEQ multiplex PCR, and the TCRdb table lists in-frame clones only, not all of them. The sample has some 280,000 clones; roughly 90% are singletons. The sample consisted of peripheral blood. These receptors were obtained from a woman aged 55-75 years with acute or convalescent COVID-19.

The rearrangement links TRBV7-9 to TRBJ1-2; D unresolved. The CDR3 extends over 10 amino acids. Germline V gives CDR1 SEHNR, CDR2 FQNEAQ (reference sequence). The germline V and J ends were trimmed by 6 bases and 8 bases, with 7 bases remaining between them. The CDR3 DNA reads as TGTGCCAGCAGGCCGGGGGGCTACACCTTC. This translates into CASRPGGYTF.

The DNA of the CDR3 is TGTGCCTGGAGTGTGCGGGGGACAGGGCAAAATTCACCCCTCCACTTT. Protein product: CAWSVRGTGQNSPLHF. The rearrangement uses TRBV30 and TRBJ1-6; 9 bases agree with TRBD1. V was clipped by 0 bases and J by 7 bases; unmatched bases: 7. The CDR3 extends over 16 amino acids. The germline CDR1 and CDR2 sequences are GTSNPN and SVGIG (reference sequence).

The table lists this clone with a few counts. The chain links TRBV5-4 to TRBJ2-4; 7 bases match TRBD2. V trimming: 0 bases; J trimming: 10 bases; junction bases outside the gene matches: 4. The CDR3 contains 13 residues. Germline V gene sequence: CDR1 SGHNT, CDR2 YYREEE (reference sequence). The CDR3 region is CASSLGVAGIQYF. CDR3 nucleotides: TGTGCCAGCAGCTTGGGGGTAGCGGGTATTCAGTACTTC. The variable domain in full, with the rest retrieved from reference TRBV5-4 and TRBJ2-4, is ETGVTQSPTHLIKTRGQQVTLRCSSQSGHNTVSWYQQALGQGPQFIFQYYREEENGRGNFPPRFSGLQFPNYSSELNVNALELDDSALYLCASSLGVAGIQYFGAGTRLSVL.

V is TRBV2 and J is TRBJ1-5; TRBD1 matches 9 bases. This CDR3 spans 14 amino acids. Germline V gene data show CDR1 as SNHLY and CDR2 as FYNNEI. With V trimmed by 6 bases and J by 7 bases, 7 bases remained unmatched. Written as DNA, the CDR3 is TGTGCCAGCAGGTCGGGACAGGGTAGACAGCCCCAGCATTTT. This translates into CASRSGQGRQPQHF.

This clone was counted between two and nine times. The J gene is TRBJ2-2, the V gene TRBV9, with D uncertain. The CDR3 has 14 amino acids. CDR1 and CDR2 (germline): SGDLS, YYNGEE. The V end lost 0 bases, the J end lost 7 bases, and 10 bases lay between the germline ends. The DNA for the CDR3 is TGTGCCAGCAGCGTAGTACCTACCGGCGGGGAGCTGTTTTTT. This encodes CASSVVPTGGELFF.

The chain carries TRBV3-1 (or the pseudogene TRBV3-2) and TRBJ2-1; 9 positions agree with TRBD1. The V gene end was trimmed by 3 bases and the J gene end by 8 bases; junction bases not matched to a gene: 8. CDR3 length equals 15 residues. Germline values: CDR1 LGHDT, CDR2 YNNKEL (reference sequence). The CDR3 nucleotides are TGTGCCAGCAGCCATCCGGGACAGGGTTTGTATGAGCAGTTCTTC. Translated: CASSHPGQGLYEQFF.

This chain links TRBV30 with TRBJ2-7; possible D gene TRBD2, 5 bases. Between the trimmed V and J ends, which lost 3 bases and 0 bases, there was a span of 15 bases. This CDR3 is built from 15 residues. Germline loops: CDR1 GTSNPN, CDR2 SVGIG (reference sequence). The CDR3, as DNA: TGTGCCTGGAGGGTCCCGGGAACGAACTCCTACGAGCAGTACTTC. Translating it yields CAWRVPGTNSYEQYF.

Concerning this clone itself: The sample carries other DNA sequences with the same CDR3. V and J are TRBV6-5 and TRBJ2-7; 11 bases map to TRBD1. Germline V lookup: CDR1 MNHEY, CDR2 SVGAGI. The CDR3 runs 14 residues. Losses at the gene ends were 6 bases for V and 4 bases for J; bases not matched to a gene: 5. CDR3 loop: CASSRDRGSYEQYF. As DNA, the CDR3 is TGTGCCAGCAGCCGGGACAGGGGGAGTTACGAGCAGTACTTC.

This chain connects TRBV30 to TRBJ2-1; D is ambiguous. The CDR3 is made up of 11 amino acids. CDR1 is GTSNPN, CDR2 SVGIG, per germline (reference sequence). Trimming cost V 4 bases and J 7 bases, with 8 bases left between them. This CDR3 reads CAWTRVNEQFF. The DNA of the CDR3 is TGTGCCTGGACTCGGGTGAATGAGCAGTTCTTC.

The rearrangement uses TRBV4-3 and TRBJ2-2; the match to TRBD2 covers 12 bases. CDR1 LGHNA and CDR2 YSLEER come from the germline V gene. CDR3 length: 19 amino acids. The V gene end was trimmed by 0 bases and the J gene end by 4 bases; junction bases not matched to a gene: 9. The CDR3 here is CASSQDPLAGGPGTGELFF. The CDR3 nucleotides read TGCGCCAGCAGCCAAGATCCCCTAGCGGGAGGGCCGGGCACCGGGGAGCTGTTTTTT.

In DNA form, the CDR3 reads TGCGCCAGCAGCCCACTAGCGGGGGGGAATGAGCAGTTCTTC. Amino acids: CASSPLAGGNEQFF. This sequence joins TRBV5-1 and TRBJ2-1; 13 positions agree with TRBD2. The CDR3 runs 14 residues. Germline V gene data show CDR1 as SGHRS and CDR2 as YFSETQ. Germline trimming cut 4 bases from V and 7 bases from J; bases unmatched to any gene: 2.

The gene calls are TRBV5-1 and TRBJ2-3; 11 bases map to TRBD1. V gave up 4 bases and J gave up 5 bases; unmatched junction bases: 6. Germline V CDR1 and CDR2: SGHRS, YFSETQ. The CDR3 has 15 amino acids. DNA for the CDR3: TGCGCCAGCAGCCCGGGGACAGGGGGGGTAGATACGCAGTATTTT. It translates to CASSPGTGGVDTQYF. The variable domain in full, with the rest retrieved from reference TRBV5-1 and TRBJ2-3, is KAGVTQTPRYLIKTRGQQVTLSCSPISGHRSVSWYQQTPGQGLQFLFEYFSETQRNKGNFPGRFSGRQFSNSRSEMNVSTLELGDSALYLCASSPGTGGVDTQYFGPGTRLTVL.

V is TRBV19 and J is TRBJ2-3; 8 bases map to TRBD2. J was trimmed by 8 bases and V by 5 bases; bases with no gene match: 9. Germline CDR1 and CDR2: LNHDA and SQIVND (reference sequence). This CDR3 spans 14 amino acids. The CDR3 protein is CASSGLAGVSTQYF. The CDR3, as DNA: TGTGCCAGTAGTGGGCTAGCGGGTGTCTCTACGCAGTATTTT.

The rearrangement uses TRBV2 and TRBJ1-5, with 8 nucleotides matching TRBD1. The CDR3 is 15 residues long. CDR1 is SNHLY and CDR2 is FYNNEI in the germline V gene. The V segment lost 6 bases and the J segment 2 bases; nucleotides outside the gene matches: 6. The CDR3 DNA reads TGTGCCAGCAGGGATCAGACAGGGGGCAATCAGCCCCAGCATTTT. Its translation: CASRDQTGGNQPQHF.

This clone was observed once. The rearrangement links TRBV14 to TRBJ1-4; no reliable D call. CDR1 SGHDN and CDR2 FVKESK come from the germline V gene. Trimming took 0 bases from V and 3 from J, leaving 11 bases between them. The CDR3 is 16 amino acids. The CDR3 coding sequence is TGTGCCAGCAGCCAAGATGTTGGTGCGGCTAATGAAAAACTGTTTTTT. Residues: CASSQDVGAANEKLFF. Drawing the rest from reference TRBV14 and TRBJ1-4, the complete variable domain is EAGVTQFPSHSVIEKGQTVTLRCDPISGHDNLYWYRRVMGKEIKFLLHFVKESKQDESGMPNNRFLAERTGGTYSTLKVQPAELEDSGVYFCASSQDVGAANEKLFFGSGTQLSVL.

V usage is TRBV6-6 and J usage is TRBJ1-5; D unresolved. Germline CDR1 MNHNY, CDR2 SVGAGI (reference sequence). This CDR3 contains 16 residues. V lost 5 bases, J lost 1 base, and 15 bases lay in between. CDR3 protein: CASSPRRGMSNQPQHF. The CDR3 DNA is TGTGCCAGCAGTCCACGGCGGGGTATGAGCAATCAGCCCCAGCATTTT.

This chain links TRBV7-2 with TRBJ2-7; 7 nucleotides agree with TRBD2. Germline CDR1 reads SGHTA; CDR2 reads FQGNSA. The CDR3 has 15 amino acids. The ends lost 8 bases at V and 2 bases at J; junction bases unmatched: 12. The DNA of the CDR3 is TGTGCCAGCCGCTCAGGCGGGAGTAGGGCCTACGAGCAGTACTTC. Translated, it gives CASRSGGSRAYEQYF.

The rearrangement uses TRBV6-2 or TRBV6-3 and TRBJ2-1, with TRBD2 matching 8 bases. The trim removed 5 bases at V and 9 bases at J, leaving 9 bases unmatched. CDR3 length: 14 residues. Germline loops: CDR1 MNHEY, CDR2 SVGEGT. The CDR3 DNA reads TGTGCCAGCAGTCGACGGGGGGGCCCGGTTGAGCAGTTCTTC. It translates to CASSRRGGPVEQFF.

This CDR3 reads CASSAGLAGTYNEQFF. As DNA, the CDR3 is TGTGCCAGCAGTGCCGGACTAGCGGGAACCTACAATGAGCAGTTCTTC. The chain joins TRBV6-2 or TRBV6-3 to TRBJ2-1; 12 nucleotides align to TRBD2. Trimming removed 5 bases from V and 2 bases from J; junction bases left unmatched: 4. CDR3 length: 16 amino acids. CDR1 and CDR2 from the germline V gene are MNHEY and SVGEGT.

The J gene is TRBJ2-7, the V gene TRBV2, with 8 bases identical to TRBD2. The CDR3 length is 13 residues. Germline CDR1 is SNHLY and CDR2 is FYNNEI. Unmatched junction bases numbered 3, after V lost 5 bases and J lost 3 bases. CDR3 nucleotides: TGTGCCAGCAGTAGGCTAGCGGGCTACGAGCAGTACTTC. It specifies CASSRLAGYEQYF.

This clone was recorded only once. The DNA of the CDR3 is TGTGCCAGCAGTCGAGGACTAGCGGGGGGAGGTACGACAGATACGCAGTATTTT. It is translated as CASSRGLAGGGTTDTQYF. V and J are TRBV6-6 and TRBJ2-3, with 14 bases fitting TRBD2. V lost 5 bases to trimming and J lost 3 bases; unmatched junction nucleotides: 10. CDR1 is MNHNY, CDR2 SVGAGI, per germline (reference sequence). The CDR3 sequence is 18 residues long.

CDR3 sequence: CASRSETGIYEQYF. Written as DNA, the CDR3 is TGTGCCAGCAGATCCGAGACAGGGATTTACGAGCAGTACTTC. V gene TRBV6-5 combines with J gene TRBJ2-7, with 7 bases that match TRBD1. Trimming removed 6 bases from V and 4 bases from J; junction bases left unmatched: 9. This CDR3 has 14 amino acids. Germline CDR1 MNHEY, CDR2 SVGAGI.

The genes are TRBV18 and TRBJ1-2; D perhaps matches TRBD1 (6 bases). Germline CDR1 and CDR2: KGHSH and LQKENI. This CDR3 is 16 amino acids long. V lost 2 bases, J lost 0 bases, and 13 bases lay in between. The CDR3 DNA sequence: TGTGCCAGCTCACCAGGGCAGGGGATAGCTAACTATGGCTACACCTTC. Amino acids: CASSPGQGIANYGYTF.

The gene calls are TRBV6-2 or TRBV6-3 and TRBJ2-7, with 12 bases that match TRBD2. There are 13 residues in the CDR3. Germline loops: CDR1 MNHEY, CDR2 SVGEGT. After removal of 6 bases from V and 5 bases from J, the junction contained 2 bases not matched to a gene. Written as DNA, the CDR3 is TGTGCCAGCAGCCTAGCGGGGGGGCACGAGCAGTACTTC. The encoded protein is CASSLAGGHEQYF.

The chain has TRBV6-5 and TRBJ1-5; 7 nucleotides agree with TRBD1. Germline trimming cut 6 bases from V and 2 bases from J; bases unmatched to any gene: 4. The CDR3 contains 14 residues. CDR1 and CDR2 (germline): MNHEY, SVGAGI. Here the CDR3 reads CASRQGWGNQPQHF. The CDR3 DNA reads TGTGCCAGCAGACAGGGGTGGGGCAATCAGCCCCAGCATTTT.

This clone was recorded only once. This chain links TRBV27 with TRBJ2-3; 7 nucleotides line up with TRBD2. Germline V lookup: CDR1 MNHEY, CDR2 SMNVEV (reference sequence). There are 15 residues in the CDR3. J gave up 3 bases and V 5 bases, and 8 bases lay outside the gene matches. The CDR3 sequence: CASSLGGSWTDTQYF. CDR3 DNA: TGTGCCAGCAGTCTCGGGGGGAGTTGGACAGATACGCAGTATTTT.

About this clone: The sample holds other DNA sequences that translate to the same CDR3. This sequence joins TRBV9 and TRBJ1-3, with D unclear. The CDR3 loop spans 15 amino acids. The V end lost 0 bases, the J end lost 0 bases, and 7 bases lay between the germline ends. Germline V CDR1 and CDR2: SGDLS, YYNGEE. The CDR3 is CASSVDGSSGNTIYF. In nucleotides, the CDR3 is TGTGCCAGCAGCGTAGACGGGTCCTCTGGAAACACCATATATTTT.

This chain joins TRBV7-2 and TRBJ2-6; a possible D gene is TRBD1 (5 bases). The CDR3 is made up of 18 amino acids. In germline, CDR1 is SGHTA, CDR2 FQGNSA. Deletions cut 2 bases from V and 0 bases from J, with 14 bases between. CDR3 in DNA: TGTGCCAGCAGCTTAAATTTTCGACAGAGCTCTGGGGCCAACGTCCTGACTTTC. Translating it yields CASSLNFRQSSGANVLTF.

The J gene is TRBJ2-7, the V gene TRBV6-5, with D possibly matching TRBD2 (5 bases). CDR3 length equals 14 residues. Germline V gene data show CDR1 as MNHEY and CDR2 as SVGAGI. Trimming shortened V by 7 bases and J by 0 bases, and 13 bases separated the two germline ends. CDR3 amino acids: CASNLQGLSYEQYF. In DNA form, the CDR3 reads TGTGCCAGCAACTTACAAGGACTCTCCTACGAGCAGTACTTC.

V is TRBV5-4 and J is TRBJ2-5; the D is unclear. This CDR3 comprises 13 residues. Germline assignment: CDR1 SGHNT and CDR2 YYREEE (reference sequence). The V end lost 1 base, the J end lost 5 bases, and 9 bases lay between the germline ends. The CDR3 DNA is TGTGCCAGCAGCTTGATCCCTCGGGAGACCCAGTACTTC. Translation gives CASSLIPRETQYF.